The source of this TCR beta chain is a study of blood T cell repertoires in COVID-19. Looking at the study overall: Acute-phase and convalescent COVID-19 samples originated in the United States, Italy and Spain. T cells, B-cell-depleted T cells, or PBMCs supplied cDNA or gDNA.

TCRdb's copy holds only in-frame clones and misses some; the assay was immunoSEQ multiplex PCR. The table lists more than 200,000 clones, 80% to 90% of them singletons. The germline CDR1 and CDR2 sequences are MNHEY and SVGEGT. Trimming left V 2 bases short and J 0 bases short, with 8 bases between. CDR3 length: 15 amino acids. The sequencing input was peripheral blood. The sequence was collected from a woman aged 40 to 50 who had recovered from COVID-19. J is TRBJ1-5 and V is TRBV6-2 or TRBV6-3; D unclear. This CDR3 is CASSYEGLSNQPQHF. As DNA, the CDR3 is TGTGCCAGCAGTTACGAGGGTCTTAGCAATCAGCCCCAGCATTTT.